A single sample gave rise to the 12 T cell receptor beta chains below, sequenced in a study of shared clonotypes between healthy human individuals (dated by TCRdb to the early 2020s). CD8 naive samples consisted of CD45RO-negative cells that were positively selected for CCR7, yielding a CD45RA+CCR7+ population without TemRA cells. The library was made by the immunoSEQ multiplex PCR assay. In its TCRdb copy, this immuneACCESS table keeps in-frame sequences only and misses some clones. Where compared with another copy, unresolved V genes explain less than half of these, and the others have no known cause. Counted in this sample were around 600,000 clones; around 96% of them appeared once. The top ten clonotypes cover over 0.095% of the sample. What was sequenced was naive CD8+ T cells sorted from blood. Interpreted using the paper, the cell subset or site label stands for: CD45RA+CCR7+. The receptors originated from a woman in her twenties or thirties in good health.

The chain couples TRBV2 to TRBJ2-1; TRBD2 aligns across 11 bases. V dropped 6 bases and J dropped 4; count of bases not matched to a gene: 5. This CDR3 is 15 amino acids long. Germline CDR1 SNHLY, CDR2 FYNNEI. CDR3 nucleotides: TGTGCCAGCAGCCATAGCGGGAGGGAGTACAATGAGCAGTTCTTC. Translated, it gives CASSHSGREYNEQFF. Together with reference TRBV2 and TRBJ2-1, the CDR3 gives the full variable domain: EPEVTQTPSHQVTQMGQEVILRCVPISNHLYFYWYRQILGQKVEFLVSFYNNEISEKSEIFDDQFSVERPDGSNFTLKIRSTKLEDSAMYFCASSHSGREYNEQFFGPGTRLTVL.

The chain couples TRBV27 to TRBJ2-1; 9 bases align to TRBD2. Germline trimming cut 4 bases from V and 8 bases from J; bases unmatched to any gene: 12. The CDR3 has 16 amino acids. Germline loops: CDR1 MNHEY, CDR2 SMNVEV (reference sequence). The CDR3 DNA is TGTGCCAGCAGTTCGTTGGCGGGAGGGCTTACAGATGAGCAGTTCTTC. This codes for CASSSLAGGLTDEQFF.

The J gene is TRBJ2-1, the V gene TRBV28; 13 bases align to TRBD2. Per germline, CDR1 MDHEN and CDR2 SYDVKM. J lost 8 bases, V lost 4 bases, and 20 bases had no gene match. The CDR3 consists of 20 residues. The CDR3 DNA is TGTGCCAGCAGTTCCCCCTCAGGGACTAGCGGGACCTTGAGAGAGGATGAGCAGTTCTTC. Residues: CASSSPSGTSGTLREDEQFF.

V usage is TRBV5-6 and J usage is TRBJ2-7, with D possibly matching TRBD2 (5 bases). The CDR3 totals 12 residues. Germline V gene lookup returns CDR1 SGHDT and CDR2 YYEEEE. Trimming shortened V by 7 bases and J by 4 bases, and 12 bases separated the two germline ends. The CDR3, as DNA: TGTGCCAGCCGGGGTCACGAGTACGAGCAGTACTTC. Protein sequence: CASRGHEYEQYF.

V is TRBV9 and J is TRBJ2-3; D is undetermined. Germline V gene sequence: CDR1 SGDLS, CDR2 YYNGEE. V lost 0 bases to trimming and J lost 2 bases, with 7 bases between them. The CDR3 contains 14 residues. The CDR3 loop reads CASSVEGVTDTQYF. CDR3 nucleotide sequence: TGTGCCAGCAGCGTAGAGGGCGTCACAGATACGCAGTATTTT.

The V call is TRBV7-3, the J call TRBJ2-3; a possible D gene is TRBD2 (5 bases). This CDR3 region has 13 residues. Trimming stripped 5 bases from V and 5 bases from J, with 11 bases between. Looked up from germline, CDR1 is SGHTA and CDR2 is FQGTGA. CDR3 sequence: CASSRNSEDTQYF. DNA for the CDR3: TGTGCCAGCAGCCGCAATAGCGAAGATACGCAGTATTTT.

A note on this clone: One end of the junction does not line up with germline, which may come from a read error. CDR3 DNA: TGCGCCAGCAGCTTGTTTTCGGGGGACTATGGTTACACCTTC. Translated: CASSLFSGDYGYTF. J is TRBJ1-2 and V is TRBV5-1; D possibly corresponds to TRBD1 (5 bases). From germline, CDR1 is SGHRS and CDR2 YFSETQ. The CDR3 covers 14 residues.

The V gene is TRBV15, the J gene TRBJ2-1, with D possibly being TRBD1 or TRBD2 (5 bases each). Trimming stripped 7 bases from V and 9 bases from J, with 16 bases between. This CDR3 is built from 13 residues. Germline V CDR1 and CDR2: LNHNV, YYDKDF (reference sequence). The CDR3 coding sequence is TGTGCCACCAACCAACCCTTGGGGGTTGAGCAGTTCTTC. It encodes CATNQPLGVEQFF. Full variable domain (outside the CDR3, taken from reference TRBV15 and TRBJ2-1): DAMVIQNPRYQVTQFGKPVTLSCSQTLNHNVMYWYQQKSSQAPKLLFHYYDKDFNNEADTPDNFQSRRPNTSFCFLDIRSPGLGDTAMYLCATNQPLGVEQFFGPGTRLTVL.

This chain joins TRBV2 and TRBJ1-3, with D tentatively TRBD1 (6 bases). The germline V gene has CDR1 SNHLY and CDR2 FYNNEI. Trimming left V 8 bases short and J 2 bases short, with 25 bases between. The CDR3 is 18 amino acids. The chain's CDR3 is CASEGWETQGATGNTIYF. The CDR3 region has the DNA TGTGCCAGCGAGGGTTGGGAGACACAGGGAGCGACTGGAAACACCATATATTTT.

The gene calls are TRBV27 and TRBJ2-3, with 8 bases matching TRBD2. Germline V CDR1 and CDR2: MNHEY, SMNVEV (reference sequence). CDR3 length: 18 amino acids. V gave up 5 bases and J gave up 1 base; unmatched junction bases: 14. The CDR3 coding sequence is TGTGCCAGCAGTGAACTAGCGGTTTTAATGGGCGGCACAGATACGCAGTATTTT. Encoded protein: CASSELAVLMGGTDTQYF.

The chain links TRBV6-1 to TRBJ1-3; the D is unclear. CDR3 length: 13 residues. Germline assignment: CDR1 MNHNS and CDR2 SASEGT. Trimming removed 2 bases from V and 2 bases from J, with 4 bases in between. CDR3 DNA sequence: TGTGCCAGCAGTGAATTTCCTGGAAACACCATATATTTT. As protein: CASSEFPGNTIYF.

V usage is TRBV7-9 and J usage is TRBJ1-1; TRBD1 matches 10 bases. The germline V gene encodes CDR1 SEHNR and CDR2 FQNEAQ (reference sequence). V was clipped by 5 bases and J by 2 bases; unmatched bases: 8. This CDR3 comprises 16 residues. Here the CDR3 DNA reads TGTGCCAGCAGCCCCAGACAGGGGGCGAGAAACACTGAAGCTTTCTTT. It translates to CASSPRQGARNTEAFF. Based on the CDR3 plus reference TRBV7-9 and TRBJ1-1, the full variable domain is DTGVSQNPRHKITKRGQNVTFRCDPISEHNRLYWYRQTLGQGPEFLTYFQNEAQLEKSRLLSDRFSAERPKGSFSTLEIQRTEQGDSAMYLCASSPRQGARNTEAFFGQGTRLTVV.